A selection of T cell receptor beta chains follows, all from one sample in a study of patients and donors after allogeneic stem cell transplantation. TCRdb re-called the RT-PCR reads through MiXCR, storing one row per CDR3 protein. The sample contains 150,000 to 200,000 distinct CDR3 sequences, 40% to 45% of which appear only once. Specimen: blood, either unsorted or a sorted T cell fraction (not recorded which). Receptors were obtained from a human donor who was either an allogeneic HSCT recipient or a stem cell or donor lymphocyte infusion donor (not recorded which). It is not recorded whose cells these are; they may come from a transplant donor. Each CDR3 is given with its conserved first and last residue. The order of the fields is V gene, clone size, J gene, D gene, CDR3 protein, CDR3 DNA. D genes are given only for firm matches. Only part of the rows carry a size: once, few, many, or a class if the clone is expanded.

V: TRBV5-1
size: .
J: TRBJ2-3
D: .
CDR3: CASSFLAGGTDTQYF
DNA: TGCGCCAGCAGCTTTCTCGCCGGAGGCACAGATACGCAGTATTTT

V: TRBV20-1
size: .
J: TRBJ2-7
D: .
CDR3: CSAREESYRKGQYF
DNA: TGCAGTGCTAGAGAGGAGAGTTACCGCAAGGGGCAGTACTTC

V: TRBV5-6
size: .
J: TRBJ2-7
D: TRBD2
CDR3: CASSLALAGDEQYF
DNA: TGTGCCAGCAGCTTGGCCCTAGCGGGAGACGAGCAGTACTTC

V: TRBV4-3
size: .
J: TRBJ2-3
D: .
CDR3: CASSQEGTDTQYF
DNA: TGCGCCAGCAGCCAAGAAGGCACAGATACGCAATATTTT

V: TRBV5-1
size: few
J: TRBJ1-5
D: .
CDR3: CASSRNVGLSQPQHF
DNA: TGCGCCAGCAGCCGTAACGTAGGGCTTAGTCAGCCCCAGCATTTT

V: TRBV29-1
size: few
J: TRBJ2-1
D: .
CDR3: CSASGTRYNEQFF
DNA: TGCAGCGCCTCCGGGACCCGCTACAATGAGCAGTTCTTC

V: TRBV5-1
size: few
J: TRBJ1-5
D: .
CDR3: CASSLVREPSNQPQHF
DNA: TGCGCCAGCAGCTTGGTTCGGGAGCCTAGCAATCAGCCCCAGCATTTT

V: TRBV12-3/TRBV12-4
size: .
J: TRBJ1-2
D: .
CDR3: CASSPRTAPYYGYTF
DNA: TGTGCCAGCAGTCCGAGGACAGCTCCATACTATGGCTACACCTTC

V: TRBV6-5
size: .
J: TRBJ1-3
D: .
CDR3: CASSYGALAGNTIYF
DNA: TGTGCCAGCAGTTACGGGGCTCTAGCTGGAAACACCATATATTTT

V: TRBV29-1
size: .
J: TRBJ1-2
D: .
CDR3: CSVTLAGGHGYTF
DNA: TGCAGCGTAACCCTGGCCGGTGGACATGGCTACACCTTC

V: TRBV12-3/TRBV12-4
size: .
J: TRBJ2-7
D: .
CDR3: CASSFPAQGADHEQYF
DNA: TGTGCCAGCAGTTTTCCAGCGCAGGGAGCAGACCACGAGCAGTACTTC

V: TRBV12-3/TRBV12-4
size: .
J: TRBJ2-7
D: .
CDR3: CASSSERVRHEQYF
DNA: TGTGCCAGCAGTTCGGAGAGGGTACGCCACGAGCAGTACTTC

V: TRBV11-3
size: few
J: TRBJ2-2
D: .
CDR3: CASSLDPRGANTGELFF
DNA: TGTGCCAGCAGCTTAGACCCCAGGGGCGCGAACACCGGGGAGCTGTTTTTT

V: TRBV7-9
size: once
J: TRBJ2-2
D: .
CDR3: CASSSSRPNTGELFF
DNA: TGTGCCAGCAGCTCAAGCAGGCCGAACACCGGGGAGCTGTTTTTT

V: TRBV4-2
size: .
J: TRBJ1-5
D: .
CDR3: CASSQVGVNQPQHF
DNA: TGTGCCAGCAGCCAAGTTGGTGTAAATCAGCCCCAGCATTTT

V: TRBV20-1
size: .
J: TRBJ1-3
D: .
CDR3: CSASSGTFGNTIYF
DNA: TGCAGTGCTAGTTCCGGGACATTTGGAAACACCATATATTTT

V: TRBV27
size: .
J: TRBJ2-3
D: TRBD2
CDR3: CASSLGAGADTQYF
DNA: TGTGCCAGCAGTTTAGGAGCGGGGGCAGATACGCAGTATTTT

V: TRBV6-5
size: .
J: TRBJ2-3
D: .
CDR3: CASRRERTDTQYF
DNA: TGTGCCAGCAGACGGGAACGCACAGATACGCAGTATTTT

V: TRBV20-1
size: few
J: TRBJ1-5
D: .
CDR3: CSASGSNQPQHF
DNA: TGCAGTGCTAGCGGTTCCAATCAGCCCCAGCATTTT

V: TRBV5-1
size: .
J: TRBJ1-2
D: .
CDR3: CASTLDYGYTF
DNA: TGCGCCAGCACCCTTGACTATGGCTACACCTTC

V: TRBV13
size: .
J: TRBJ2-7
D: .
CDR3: CASSLDGVGIGEQYF
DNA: TGTGCCAGCAGCTTAGACGGGGTCGGGATTGGCGAGCAGTACTTC

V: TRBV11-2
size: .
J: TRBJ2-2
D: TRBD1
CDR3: CASRRTGGKTGELFF
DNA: TGTGCCAGCAGGAGGACAGGGGGCAAAACCGGGGAGCTGTTTTTT

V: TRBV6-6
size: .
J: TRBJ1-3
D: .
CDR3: CASSYFQGGDTIYF
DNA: TGTGCCAGCAGTTACTTCCAGGGTGGGGACACCATATATTTT